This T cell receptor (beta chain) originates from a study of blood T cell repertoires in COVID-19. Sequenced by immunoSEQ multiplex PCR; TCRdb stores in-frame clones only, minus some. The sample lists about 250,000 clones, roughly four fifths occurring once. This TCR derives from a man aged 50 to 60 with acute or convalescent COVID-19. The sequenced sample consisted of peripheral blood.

The CDR3 protein is CASSRRLAEQETQYF. The CDR3 DNA follows: TGTGCCAGCAGCCGCCGACTAGCGGAACAAGAGACCCAGTACTTC. This chain uses TRBV4-2 with TRBJ2-5, with 9 bases fitting TRBD2. The germline CDR1 and CDR2 sequences are LGHNA and YNFKEQ. The CDR3 runs 15 residues. V gave up 4 bases and J gave up 2 bases; unmatched junction bases: 5.